What follows describes a single T cell receptor (beta chain). This record comes from a study of T cell changes during pregnancy in multiple sclerosis. Repertoires were generated with immunoSEQ multiplex PCR, while TCRdb's copy carries only in-frame clones and drops some. Found here are about 24,000 clones, 85% to 90% of them singletons; the top ten hold more than 0.85%. Germline CDR1 SGHTA, CDR2 FQGNSA. The CDR3 is made up of 16 amino acids. With 2 bases clipped from V and 1 base from J, the junction kept 5 bases outside the gene matches. The TCR comes from a female donor in good health, enrolled as a control in a pregnancy study. The material was CD4+ T cells from peripheral blood mononuclear cells, obtained in the second trimester of pregnancy. The chain is built from TRBV7-2 and TRBJ2-5; 9 nucleotides match TRBD1. The CDR3 bases are TGTGCCAGCAGCTTACGACAGGGGGTCCTCCAAGAGACCCAGTACTTC. Translated, it gives CASSLRQGVLQETQYF.